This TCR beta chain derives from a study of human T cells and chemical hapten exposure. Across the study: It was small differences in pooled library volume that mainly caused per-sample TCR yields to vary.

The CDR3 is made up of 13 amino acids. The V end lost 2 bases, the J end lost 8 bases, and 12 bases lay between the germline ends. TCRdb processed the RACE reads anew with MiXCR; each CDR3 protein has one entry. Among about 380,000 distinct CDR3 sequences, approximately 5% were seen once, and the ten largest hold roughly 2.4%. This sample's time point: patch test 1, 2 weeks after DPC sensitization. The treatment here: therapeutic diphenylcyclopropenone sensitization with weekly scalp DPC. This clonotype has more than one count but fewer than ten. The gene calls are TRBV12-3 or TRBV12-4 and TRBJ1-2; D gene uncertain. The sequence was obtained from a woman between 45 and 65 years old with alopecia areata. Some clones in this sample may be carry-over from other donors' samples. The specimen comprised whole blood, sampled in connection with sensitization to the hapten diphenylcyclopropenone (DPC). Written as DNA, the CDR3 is TGTGCCAGCAGTTTAATGGGAAAAGCAGGCTACACCTTC. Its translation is CASSLMGKAGYTF.